The sample holds many counts of the clone carrying this T cell receptor beta chain. The time point was: persistent/refractory GD, antithyroid drugs over 5 years with positive TRAb. PBMCs were the source of the RNA used for TCR sequencing. Combining iRepertoire HTBI primers with Arm-PCR of CDR3 regions, the authors built TCR beta libraries. TCRdb reanalysed the multiplex PCR reads using MiXCR and keeps one entry per CDR3 protein. The table records 350,000 to 450,000 distinct CDR3 sequences, less than 25% of them present only once. This record comes from a study of regulatory T cells in long-lasting Graves disease. The germline V gene has CDR1 MNHEY and CDR2 SMNVEV (reference sequence). There are 16 residues in the CDR3. Deletions cut 0 bases from V and 2 bases from J, with 14 bases between.

The sequence derives from a female donor with Graves disease. The chain couples TRBV27 to TRBJ2-7; TRBD2 is a possible D gene (6 bases). This material consisted of peripheral blood mononuclear cells (PBMCs), taken when the disease was refractory, from a patient treated with antithyroid drugs. CDR3 sequence (DNA): TGTGCCAGCAGTTTATCTGGCGGGGCAGGGACCTACGAGCAGTACTTC. Its protein is CASSLSGGAGTYEQYF.